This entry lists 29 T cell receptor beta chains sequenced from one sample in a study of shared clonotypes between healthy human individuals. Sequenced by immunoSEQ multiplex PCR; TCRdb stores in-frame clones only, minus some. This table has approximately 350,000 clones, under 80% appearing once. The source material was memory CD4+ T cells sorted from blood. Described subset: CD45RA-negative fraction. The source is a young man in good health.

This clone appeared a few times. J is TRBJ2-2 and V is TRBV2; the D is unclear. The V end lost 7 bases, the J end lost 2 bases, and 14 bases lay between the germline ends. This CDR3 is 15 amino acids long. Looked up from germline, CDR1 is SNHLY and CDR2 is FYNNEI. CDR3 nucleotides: TGTGCCAGCACCTTCACAAAGGGCAACACCGGGGAGCTGTTTTTT. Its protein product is CASTFTKGNTGELFF.

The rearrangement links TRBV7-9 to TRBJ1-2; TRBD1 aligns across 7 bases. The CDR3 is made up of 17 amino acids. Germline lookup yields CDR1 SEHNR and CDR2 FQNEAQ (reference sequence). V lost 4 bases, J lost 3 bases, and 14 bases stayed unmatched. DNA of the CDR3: TGTGCCAGCAGCTACCCCTTTAGGGACAGAGAGGACTATGGCTACACCTTC. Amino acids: CASSYPFRDREDYGYTF. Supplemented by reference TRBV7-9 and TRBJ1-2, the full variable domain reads DTGVSQNPRHKITKRGQNVTFRCDPISEHNRLYWYRQTLGQGPEFLTYFQNEAQLEKSRLLSDRFSAERPKGSFSTLEIQRTEQGDSAMYLCASSYPFRDREDYGYTFGSGTRLTVV.

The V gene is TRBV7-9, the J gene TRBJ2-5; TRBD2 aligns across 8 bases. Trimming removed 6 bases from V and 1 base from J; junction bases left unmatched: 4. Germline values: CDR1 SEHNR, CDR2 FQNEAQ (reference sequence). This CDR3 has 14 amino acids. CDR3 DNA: TGTGCCAGCAGAAAGGCGGGGGGCCAAGAGACCCAGTACTTC. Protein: CASRKAGGQETQYF.

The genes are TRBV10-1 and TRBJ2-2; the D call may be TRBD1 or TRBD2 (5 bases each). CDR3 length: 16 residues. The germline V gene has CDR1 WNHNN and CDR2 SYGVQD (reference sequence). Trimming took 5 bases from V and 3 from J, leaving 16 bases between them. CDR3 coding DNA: TGCGCCAGCAGTCCAGGGCCTGAGCGGTACACCGGGGAGCTGTTTTTT. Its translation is CASSPGPERYTGELFF.

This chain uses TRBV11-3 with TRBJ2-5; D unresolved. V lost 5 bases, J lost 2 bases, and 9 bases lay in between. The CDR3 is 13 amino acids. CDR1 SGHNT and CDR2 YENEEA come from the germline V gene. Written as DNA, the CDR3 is TGTGCCAGCAGCAGGACGGAACAAGAGACCCAGTACTTC. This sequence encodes CASSRTEQETQYF.

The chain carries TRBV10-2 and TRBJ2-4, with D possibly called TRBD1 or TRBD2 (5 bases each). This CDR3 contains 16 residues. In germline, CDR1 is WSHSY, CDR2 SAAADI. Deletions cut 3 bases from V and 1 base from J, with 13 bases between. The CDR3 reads CASSDRETGAKNIQYF. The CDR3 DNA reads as TGCGCCAGCAGTGACAGGGAAACGGGGGCCAAAAACATTCAGTACTTC.

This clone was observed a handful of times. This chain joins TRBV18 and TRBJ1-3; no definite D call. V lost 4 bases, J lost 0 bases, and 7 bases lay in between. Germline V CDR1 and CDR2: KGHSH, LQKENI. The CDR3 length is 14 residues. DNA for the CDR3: TGTGCCAGCTCACTCGGAAGCTCTGGAAACACCATATATTTT. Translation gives CASSLGSSGNTIYF.

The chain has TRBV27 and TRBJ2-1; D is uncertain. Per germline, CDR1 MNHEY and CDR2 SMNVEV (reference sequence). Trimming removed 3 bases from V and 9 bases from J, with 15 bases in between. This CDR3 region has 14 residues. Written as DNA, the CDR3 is TGTGCCAGCAGTTTTTCTACCCCCAATGGTGAGCAGTTCTTC. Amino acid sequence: CASSFSTPNGEQFF.

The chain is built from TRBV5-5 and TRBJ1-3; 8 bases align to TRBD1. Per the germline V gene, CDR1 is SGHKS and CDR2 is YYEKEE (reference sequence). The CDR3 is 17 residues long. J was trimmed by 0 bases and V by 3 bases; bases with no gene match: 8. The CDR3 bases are TGTGCCAGCAGCTCACCTCAGGGGGCTCACTCTGGAAACACCATATATTTT. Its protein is CASSSPQGAHSGNTIYF.

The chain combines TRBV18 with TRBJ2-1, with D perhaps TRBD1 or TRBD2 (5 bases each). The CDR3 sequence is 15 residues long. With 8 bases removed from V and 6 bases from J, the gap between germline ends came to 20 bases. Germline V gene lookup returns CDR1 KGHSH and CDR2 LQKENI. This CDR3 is CASLPGPSAGNEQFF. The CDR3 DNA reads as TGTGCCAGCCTCCCGGGGCCCTCCGCCGGCAATGAGCAGTTCTTC.

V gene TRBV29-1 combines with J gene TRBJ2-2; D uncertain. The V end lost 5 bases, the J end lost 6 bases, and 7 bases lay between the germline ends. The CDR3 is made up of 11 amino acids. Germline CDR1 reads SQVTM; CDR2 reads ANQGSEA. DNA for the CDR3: TGCAGCGTTAGGGATTCCGGGGAGCTGTTTTTT. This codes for CSVRDSGELFF.

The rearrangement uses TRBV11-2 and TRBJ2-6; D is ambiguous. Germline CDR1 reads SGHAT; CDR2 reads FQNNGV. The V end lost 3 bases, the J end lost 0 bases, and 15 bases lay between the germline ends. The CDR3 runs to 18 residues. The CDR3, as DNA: TGTGCCAGCAGCTTCCAGACCAAGACCAGCTCTGGGGCCAACGTCCTGACTTTC. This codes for CASSFQTKTSSGANVLTF.

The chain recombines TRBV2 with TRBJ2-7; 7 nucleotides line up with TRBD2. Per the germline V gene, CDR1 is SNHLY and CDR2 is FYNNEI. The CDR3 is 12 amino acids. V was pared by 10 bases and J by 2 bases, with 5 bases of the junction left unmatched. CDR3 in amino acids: CATGAGAYEQYF. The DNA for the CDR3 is TGTGCCACTGGGGCGGGGGCCTACGAGCAGTACTTC.

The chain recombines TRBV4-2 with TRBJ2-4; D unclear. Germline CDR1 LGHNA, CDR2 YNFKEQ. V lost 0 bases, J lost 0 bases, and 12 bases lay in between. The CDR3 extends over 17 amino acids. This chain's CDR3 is CASSQETGPLAKNIQYF. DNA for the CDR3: TGTGCCAGCAGCCAAGAGACTGGTCCTCTAGCCAAAAACATTCAGTACTTC.

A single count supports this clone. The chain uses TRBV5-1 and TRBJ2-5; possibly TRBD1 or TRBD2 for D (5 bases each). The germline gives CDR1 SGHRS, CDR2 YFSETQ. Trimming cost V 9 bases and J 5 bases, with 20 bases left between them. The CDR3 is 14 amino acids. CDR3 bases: TGCGCCACCAGGGAGAGTGAGGGTGGCGAGACCCAGTACTTC. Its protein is CATRESEGGETQYF.

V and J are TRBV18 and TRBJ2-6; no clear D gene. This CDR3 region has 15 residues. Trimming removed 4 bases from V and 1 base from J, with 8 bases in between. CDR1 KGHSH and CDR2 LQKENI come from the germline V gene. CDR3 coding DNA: TGTGCCAGCTCACTTACGACATCTGGGGCCAACGTCCTGACTTTC. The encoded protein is CASSLTTSGANVLTF.

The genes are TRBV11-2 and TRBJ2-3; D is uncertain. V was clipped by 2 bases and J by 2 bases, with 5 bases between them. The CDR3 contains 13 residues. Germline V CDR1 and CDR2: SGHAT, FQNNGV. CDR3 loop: CASSLLDTDTQYF. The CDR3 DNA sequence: TGTGCCAGCAGCTTATTGGACACAGATACGCAGTATTTT.

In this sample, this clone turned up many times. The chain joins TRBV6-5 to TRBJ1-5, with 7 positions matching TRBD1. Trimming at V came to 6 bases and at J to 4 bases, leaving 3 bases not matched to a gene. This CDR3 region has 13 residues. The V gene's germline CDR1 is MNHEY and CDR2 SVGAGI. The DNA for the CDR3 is TGTGCCAGCAGCATGACAGGGAATCAGCCCCAGCATTTT. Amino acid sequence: CASSMTGNQPQHF.

The CDR3 is CSVEVAGGGEQYF. The CDR3 coding sequence is TGCAGCGTTGAAGTAGCGGGAGGGGGCGAGCAGTACTTC. The rearrangement links TRBV29-1 to TRBJ2-7; 11 bases map to TRBD2. The CDR3 has 13 amino acids. The trim removed 1 base at V and 6 bases at J, leaving 2 bases unmatched. Germline loops: CDR1 SQVTM, CDR2 ANQGSEA.

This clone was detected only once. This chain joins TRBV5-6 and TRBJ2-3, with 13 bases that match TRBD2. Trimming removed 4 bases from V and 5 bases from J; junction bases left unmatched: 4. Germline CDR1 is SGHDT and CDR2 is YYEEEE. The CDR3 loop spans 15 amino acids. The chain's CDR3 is CASSRGTSGVDTQYF. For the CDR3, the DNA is TGTGCCAGCAGCCGGGGGACTAGCGGGGTAGATACGCAGTATTTT.

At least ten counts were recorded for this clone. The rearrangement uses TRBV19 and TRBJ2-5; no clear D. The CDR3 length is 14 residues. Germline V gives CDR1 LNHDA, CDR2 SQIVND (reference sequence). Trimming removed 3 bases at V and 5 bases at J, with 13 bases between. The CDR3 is CASSMGIGDETQYF. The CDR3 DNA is TGTGCCAGTAGTATGGGTATTGGGGATGAGACCCAGTACTTC.

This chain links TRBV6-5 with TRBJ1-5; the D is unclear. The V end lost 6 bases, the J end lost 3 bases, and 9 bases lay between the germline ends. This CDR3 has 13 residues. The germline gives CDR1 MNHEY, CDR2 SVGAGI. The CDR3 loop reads CASRGKDNQPQHF. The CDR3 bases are TGTGCCAGCAGAGGCAAGGACAATCAGCCCCAGCATTTT.

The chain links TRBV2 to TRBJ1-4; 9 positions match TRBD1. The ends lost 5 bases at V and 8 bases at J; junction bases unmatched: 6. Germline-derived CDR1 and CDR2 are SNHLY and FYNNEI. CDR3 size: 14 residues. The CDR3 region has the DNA TGTGCCAGCAGTCGGGACAGGGTGATGGAAAAACTGTTTTTT. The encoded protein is CASSRDRVMEKLFF.

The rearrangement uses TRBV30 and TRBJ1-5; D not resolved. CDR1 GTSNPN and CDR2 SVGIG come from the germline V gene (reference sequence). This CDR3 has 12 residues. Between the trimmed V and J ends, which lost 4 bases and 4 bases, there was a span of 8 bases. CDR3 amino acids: CAWTLGNQPQHF. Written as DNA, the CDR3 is TGTGCCTGGACCCTGGGAAATCAGCCCCAGCATTTT. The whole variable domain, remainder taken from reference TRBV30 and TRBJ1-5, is SQTIHQWPATLVQPVGSPLSLECTVEGTSNPNLYWYRQAAGRGLQLLFYSVGIGQISSEVPQNLSASRPQDRQFILSSKKLLLSDSGFYLCAWTLGNQPQHFGDGTRLSIL.

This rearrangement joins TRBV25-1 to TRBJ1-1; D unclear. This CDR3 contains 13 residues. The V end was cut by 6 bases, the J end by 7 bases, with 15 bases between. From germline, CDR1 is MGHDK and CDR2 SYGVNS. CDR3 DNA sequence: TGTGCCAGCAGGGGGAGTGGGTCGGGTGAAGCTTTCTTT. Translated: CASRGSGSGEAFF.

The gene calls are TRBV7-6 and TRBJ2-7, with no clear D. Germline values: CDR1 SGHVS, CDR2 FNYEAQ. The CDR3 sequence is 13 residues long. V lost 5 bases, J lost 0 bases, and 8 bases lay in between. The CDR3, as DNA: TGTGCCAGCAGCCAGACGCACTCCTACGAGCAGTACTTC. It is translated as CASSQTHSYEQYF.

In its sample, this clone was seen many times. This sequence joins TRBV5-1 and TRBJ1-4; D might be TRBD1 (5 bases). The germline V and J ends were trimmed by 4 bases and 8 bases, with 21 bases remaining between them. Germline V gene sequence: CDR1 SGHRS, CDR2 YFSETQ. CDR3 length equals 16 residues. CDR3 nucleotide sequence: TGCGCCAGCAGCCCCCAAGACGCAGGGCTCGGAGAAAAACTGTTTTTT. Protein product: CASSPQDAGLGEKLFF.

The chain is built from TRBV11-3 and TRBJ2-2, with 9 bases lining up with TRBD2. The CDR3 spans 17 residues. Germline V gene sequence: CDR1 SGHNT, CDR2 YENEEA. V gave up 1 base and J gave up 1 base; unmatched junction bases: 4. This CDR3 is CASSLVLAGRNTGELFF. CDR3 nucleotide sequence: TGTGCCAGCAGCTTAGTTCTAGCGGGAAGGAACACCGGGGAGCTGTTTTTT.

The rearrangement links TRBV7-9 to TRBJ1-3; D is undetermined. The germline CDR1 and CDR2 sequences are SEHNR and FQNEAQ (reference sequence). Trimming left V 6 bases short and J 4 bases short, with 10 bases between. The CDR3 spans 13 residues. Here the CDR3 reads CASSGGRGNTIYF. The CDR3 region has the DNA TGTGCCAGCAGTGGAGGTCGGGGAAACACCATATATTTT.